This TCR beta chain was obtained from a study of T cell responses to AZD1222 COVID-19 vaccine. Study-wide results and limits: Most donors were white British and more were female, and clonal diversity was possibly underestimated.

TCRdb keeps only in-frame clones here, not all; method: immunoSEQ multiplex PCR. The sample includes around 180,000 clones, around nine tenths of them seen just once. The CDR3 is made up of 13 amino acids. V was trimmed by 4 bases and J by 4 bases, leaving 7 bases between them. Germline V gene lookup returns CDR1 LGHNA and CDR2 YSLEER. It was second doses at about 4 or about 12 weeks that were pooled. Regarding this clone: The antigen is not known.

The chain is built from TRBV4-3 and TRBJ2-2; D remains unclear. The clonotype comes from an adult who received the AZD1222 COVID-19 vaccine. Specimen: peripheral blood, collected 28 days after the second AZD1222 dose. The CDR3 sequence: CASSPSGTGELFF. In nucleotides, the CDR3 is TGCGCCAGCAGCCCCTCGGGCACCGGGGAGCTGTTTTTT.